This passage covers 14 T cell receptor beta chains from one sample sequenced in a study of T-cell memory formation after mild COVID-19. TCRdb reanalysed the 5' RACE reads using MiXCR and keeps one entry per CDR3 protein. The sample lists some 280,000 distinct CDR3 sequences, about 17% seen once, with approximately 23% in the top ten. Sequencing used PBMCs or a T cell subset sorted from them (not recorded which). All receptors come from a man between 18 and 29 years old who had mild COVID-19 (a few samples of this study predate the infection). Cell type and time point are not known.

The chain links TRBV29-1 to TRBJ2-2; possibly TRBD1 for D (5 bases). The CDR3 extends over 15 amino acids. With 4 bases removed from V and 1 base from J, the gap between germline ends came to 13 bases. Germline-derived CDR1 and CDR2 are SQVTM and ANQGSEA. The CDR3 here is CSVVIGAENTGELFF. CDR3 sequence (DNA): TGCAGCGTTGTAATAGGGGCTGAGAACACCGGGGAGCTGTTTTTT.

This clonotype was seen ten or more times. This rearrangement joins TRBV3-1 to TRBJ1-2, with D possibly being TRBD1 (5 bases). The CDR3 sequence is 14 residues long. Between the trimmed V and J ends, which lost 0 bases and 2 bases, there was a span of 7 bases. CDR1 and CDR2 from the germline V gene are LGHDT and YNNKEL (reference sequence). The CDR3 is CASSQDAGNYGYTF. The DNA for the CDR3 is TGTGCCAGCAGCCAAGATGCAGGGAACTATGGCTACACCTTC.

V is TRBV19 and J is TRBJ1-2; D may be TRBD1 (5 bases). There are 16 residues in the CDR3. Trimming removed 3 bases from V and 1 base from J, with 15 bases in between. Germline values: CDR1 LNHDA, CDR2 SQIVND (reference sequence). DNA for the CDR3: TGTGCCAGTAGTATCCAAGAGGGGCCGAGTAACTATGGCTACACCTTC. This encodes CASSIQEGPSNYGYTF.

This chain joins TRBV5-1 and TRBJ2-3; D may match TRBD1 or TRBD2 (5 bases each). The V end lost 6 bases, the J end lost 5 bases, and 22 bases lay between the germline ends. The CDR3 runs 16 residues. Germline CDR1 SGHRS, CDR2 YFSETQ. The CDR3 DNA is TGCGCCAGCACCCGCGAGCCTAGGGACCGAGGAGATACGCAGTATTTT. It translates to CASTREPRDRGDTQYF. Complete variable domain (other parts from reference TRBV5-1 and TRBJ2-3): KAGVTQTPRYLIKTRGQQVTLSCSPISGHRSVSWYQQTPGQGLQFLFEYFSETQRNKGNFPGRFSGRQFSNSRSEMNVSTLELGDSALYLCASTREPRDRGDTQYFGPGTRLTVL.

The chain uses TRBV4-1 and TRBJ2-1, with D perhaps matching TRBD1 (7 bases). CDR3 length equals 13 residues. The V gene's germline CDR1 is MGHRA and CDR2 YSYEKL. The germline V and J ends were trimmed by 5 bases and 7 bases, with 12 bases remaining between them. The DNA for the CDR3 is TGCGCCAGCAGCGAGACAGGGAGGAATGAGCAGTTCTTC. Its protein product is CASSETGRNEQFF.

This rearrangement joins TRBV7-2 to TRBJ2-7, with TRBD1 identical over 8 bases. The CDR3 spans 16 residues. V was pared by 5 bases and J by 3 bases, with 12 bases of the junction left unmatched. CDR1 SGHTA and CDR2 FQGNSA come from the germline V gene. This chain's CDR3 is CASSANQGAQGYEQYF. The CDR3, as DNA: TGTGCCAGCAGCGCCAATCAGGGGGCGCAGGGCTACGAGCAGTACTTC. Based on the CDR3 plus reference TRBV7-2 and TRBJ2-7, the full variable domain is GAGVSQSPSNKVTEKGKDVELRCDPISGHTALYWYRQSLGQGLEFLIYFQGNSAPDKSGLPSDRFSAERTGGSVSTLTIQRTQQEDSAVYLCASSANQGAQGYEQYFGPGTRLTVT.

The chain carries TRBV7-9 and TRBJ1-5; D possibly corresponds to TRBD1 (5 bases). Trimming pared 2 bases from V and 5 bases from J, leaving 13 bases between. The CDR3 length is 15 residues. The germline CDR1 and CDR2 sequences are SEHNR and FQNEAQ (reference sequence). The CDR3 is CASSLSFREDQPQHF. Written as DNA, the CDR3 is TGTGCCAGCAGCTTATCGTTCAGGGAGGATCAGCCCCAGCATTTT. Using reference TRBV7-9 and TRBJ1-5 for the parts outside the CDR3, the full variable domain is DTGVSQNPRHKITKRGQNVTFRCDPISEHNRLYWYRQTLGQGPEFLTYFQNEAQLEKSRLLSDRFSAERPKGSFSTLEIQRTEQGDSAMYLCASSLSFREDQPQHFGDGTRLSIL.

The rearrangement joins TRBV11-2 to TRBJ2-1, with D uncertain. The CDR3 totals 12 residues. Trimming pared 6 bases from V and 7 bases from J, leaving 10 bases between. Germline V lookup: CDR1 SGHAT, CDR2 FQNNGV. CDR3 protein: CASRPDRNEQFF. The CDR3 DNA reads TGTGCCAGCAGACCAGACCGGAATGAGCAGTTCTTC.

V is TRBV10-2 and J is TRBJ1-1; D is unresolved. Deletions cut 7 bases from V and 1 base from J, with 16 bases between. Germline assignment: CDR1 WSHSY and CDR2 SAAADI. This CDR3 comprises 15 residues. Here the CDR3 reads CASIPEAAGNTEAFF. Written as DNA, the CDR3 is TGCGCCAGCATACCGGAGGCGGCGGGGAACACTGAAGCTTTCTTT.

This clonotype was seen a handful of times. The genes are TRBV20-1 and TRBJ1-2, with 8 positions matching TRBD1. J was trimmed by 3 bases and V by 5 bases; bases with no gene match: 5. Germline V gene data show CDR1 as DFQATT and CDR2 as SNEGSKA (reference sequence). CDR3 length: 13 amino acids. The CDR3 reads CSADRGRHYGYTF. For the CDR3, the DNA is TGCAGTGCTGACAGGGGCCGCCACTATGGCTACACCTTC.

This chain links TRBV6-2 or TRBV6-3 with TRBJ2-7; no clear D gene. V lost 0 bases and J lost 2, with 5 bases in between. CDR1 is MNHEY, CDR2 SVGEGT, per germline. The CDR3 has 13 residues. The CDR3 sequence: CASSYSPTYEQYV. The CDR3 DNA reads TGTGCCAGCAGTTACTCACCTACCTACGAGCAGTACGTC.

The chain employs TRBV6-6 and TRBJ2-7; 11 bases are shared with TRBD2. The CDR3 runs to 14 residues. With V trimmed by 6 bases and J by 3 bases, 4 bases remained unmatched. Germline V CDR1 and CDR2: MNHNY, SVGAGI (reference sequence). The CDR3 nucleotides are TGTGCCAGCAGCCCTCTAGCGGGGGGCTACGAGCAGTACTTC. Protein product: CASSPLAGGYEQYF.

This clonotype was observed a handful of times. This sequence joins TRBV5-1 and TRBJ1-3; unclear D gene. Trimming left V 3 bases short and J 0 bases short, with 7 bases between. CDR1 and CDR2 (germline): SGHRS, YFSETQ. The CDR3 is 14 amino acids. The CDR3 DNA follows: TGCGCCAGCAGCTCAGACACCTCTGGAAACACCATATATTTT. As protein: CASSSDTSGNTIYF.

In this sample, this clonotype turned up a few times. The rearrangement joins TRBV7-2 to TRBJ1-5; D is uncertain. The CDR3 is made up of 12 amino acids. CDR1 is SGHTA and CDR2 is FQGNSA in the germline V gene. The V gene lost 6 bases and the J gene lost 2 bases, with 5 bases spanning the gap. The CDR3, as DNA: TGTGCCAGCAGGGATGGCAATCAGCCCCAGCATTTT. This codes for CASRDGNQPQHF.